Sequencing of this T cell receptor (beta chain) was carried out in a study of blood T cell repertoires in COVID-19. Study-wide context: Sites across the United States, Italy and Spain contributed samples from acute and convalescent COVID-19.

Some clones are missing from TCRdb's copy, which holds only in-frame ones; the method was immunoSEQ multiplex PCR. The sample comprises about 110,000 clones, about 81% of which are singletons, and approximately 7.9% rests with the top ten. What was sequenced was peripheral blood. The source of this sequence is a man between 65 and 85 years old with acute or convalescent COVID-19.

The CDR3 region is CASSQDRGGNYGYTF. In nucleotides, the CDR3 is TGTGCCAGCTCACAAGACAGGGGCGGGAACTATGGCTACACCTTC. This rearrangement joins TRBV18 to TRBJ1-2; TRBD1 matches at 8 bases. This CDR3 is 15 amino acids long. Trimming cost V 4 bases and J 2 bases; bases outside gene matches: 6. Germline values: CDR1 KGHSH, CDR2 LQKENI.